This entry describes one T cell receptor beta chain. Its antigen is unidentified. This record comes from a study of beta chain features in type 1 diabetes. General study points: Researchers cautioned that cDNA sequencing could over-represent cells with high TCR expression.

The whole isolated RNA underwent reverse transcription, so sequencing captured expressed TCRB transcripts. TCRdb's table, derived via immunoSEQ multiplex PCR, lists solely in-frame clones and lacks some. The sample lists about 360,000 clones, around an eighth seen once, with more than 0.015% in the top ten. Every participating donor gave one draw, a heparinised blood sample averaging about 100 mL. The CDR3 spans 16 residues. V trimming: 1 base; J trimming: 1 base; junction bases outside the gene matches: 4. Per germline, CDR1 KGHSH and CDR2 LQKENI. The J gene is TRBJ2-1, the V gene TRBV18, with 7 bases identical to TRBD2. The origin of this receptor is a man aged 18 to 30 in good health. Source material: naive CD4+ T cells from blood. The CDR3 spells CASSPRGGPSYNEQFF. The CDR3 region has the DNA TGTGCCAGCTCACCACGGGGGGGTCCGTCCTACAATGAGCAGTTCTTC.